These T cell receptor beta chains were read from a single sample in a study of T-cell reconstitution after alpha-beta-depleted transplantation in children. TCRdb re-analysed the PCR reads in MiXCR, keeping a single row per CDR3 protein. The sample has 200,000 to 300,000 distinct CDR3 sequences, about a quarter seen once. The sample here was PBMCs, taken before TCRalphabeta/CD19-depleted stem cell transplant. The receptors shown here come from a girl aged 2-10 years with Fanconi anemia, due to receive a stem cell transplant. The CDR3 runs from the conserved cysteine through the conserved F or W. The D gene is left open where the match is weak. Only some rows state a clone size, as once, few, many or a class for expanded clones.

abundance	v_gene	d_gene	j_gene	CDR3aa	CDR3nt
few	TRBV5-4	NA	TRBJ2-7	CASSRYRGGSTYEQYF	TGTGCCAGCAGCCGATACCGTGGGGGCTCAACCTACGAGCAGTACTTC
NA	TRBV29-1	NA	TRBJ1-1	CNVRRVTNTEAFF	TGCAACGTCCGGAGGGTGACGAACACTGAAGCTTTCTTT
NA	TRBV20-1	TRBD1	TRBJ2-7	CSARRQGEQYF	TGCAGTGCTAGAAGACAGGGCGAGCAGTACTTC
many	TRBV5-4	TRBD2	TRBJ2-7	CASSLRLGLAGNEQYF	TGTGCCAGCAGCTTGAGGTTGGGTCTAGCGGGAAACGAGCAGTACTTC
NA	TRBV29-1	NA	TRBJ2-1	CSVVRQGSYNEQFF	TGCAGCGTTGTGCGGCAGGGTTCCTACAATGAGCAGTTCTTC
many	TRBV29-1	NA	TRBJ1-1	CSVDDKYPEAFF	TGCAGCGTTGATGACAAGTACCCCGAAGCTTTCTTT
NA	TRBV7-2	TRBD2	TRBJ2-1	CASSPTSGGATEQFF	TGTGCCAGCAGCCCAACTAGCGGGGGGGCCACTGAGCAGTTCTTC
NA	TRBV7-2	NA	TRBJ2-7	CASSFRAGDYEQYF	TGTGCCAGCAGCTTCCGGGCAGGGGACTACGAGCAGTACTTC
NA	TRBV20-1	TRBD2	TRBJ2-5	CSARDGTSGRAETQYF	TGCAGTGCTAGAGATGGAACTAGCGGGAGAGCAGAGACCCAGTACTTC
many	TRBV4-2	TRBD2	TRBJ2-1	CASSQDWAGGSYNEQFF	TGTGCCAGCAGCCAAGATTGGGCGGGGGGTTCCTACAATGAGCAGTTCTTC
NA	TRBV20-1	NA	TRBJ2-1	CSARGRERYNEQFF	TGCAGTGCTAGAGGGCGGGAACGATACAATGAGCAGTTCTTC
NA	TRBV15	NA	TRBJ2-1	CATRTHGGPYEQFF	TGTGCCACCAGAACTCACGGGGGGCCATATGAGCAGTTCTTC
many	TRBV29-1	TRBD1	TRBJ1-4	CSAGTAEKLFF	TGCAGCGCCGGGACAGCCGAAAAACTGTTTTTT
NA	TRBV11-2	NA	TRBJ2-3	CASSLPSIPSTDTQYF	TGTGCCAGCAGCTTACCCAGCATCCCAAGCACAGATACGCAGTATTTT
NA	TRBV12-3/TRBV12-4	TRBD1	TRBJ2-4	CASTLLRGTVLSPAKNIQYF	TGTGCCAGCACCCTCTTGAGGGGGACAGTCCTTAGCCCTGCCAAAAACATTCAGTACTTC
NA	TRBV29-1	TRBD2	TRBJ2-7	CSVEVMRGNEQYF	TGCAGCGTTGAAGTTATGCGGGGGAACGAGCAGTACTTC
NA	TRBV20-1	NA	TRBJ1-3	CSARAGSGNTIYF	TGCAGTGCTAGAGCAGGGTCCGGAAACACCATATATTTT
once	TRBV20-1	NA	TRBJ2-5	CSATIGVGETQYF	TGCAGTGCCACCATAGGGGTGGGAGAGACCCAGTACTTC
many	TRBV4-2	TRBD2	TRBJ2-1	CASSGGAYNEQFF	TGTGCCAGCAGTGGGGGGGCCTACAATGAGCAGTTCTTC
NA	TRBV3-1	TRBD1	TRBJ2-7	CASSQAPGQHEQYF	TGTGCCAGCAGCCAAGCCCCGGGACAGCACGAGCAGTACTTC
many	TRBV20-1	TRBD2	TRBJ2-1	CSASRLTSGTSSDNEQFF	TGCAGTGCTAGTCGGTTGACTAGCGGGACCTCCAGTGACAATGAGCAGTTCTTC
NA	TRBV11-2	NA	TRBJ2-3	CASSHLNPRLKRTDTQYF	TGTGCCAGCAGCCACCTTAACCCCAGGCTTAAACGCACAGATACGCAGTATTTT
many	TRBV28	NA	TRBJ1-1	CASSFRGLNTEAFF	TGTGCCAGCAGTTTCAGGGGTTTGAACACTGAAGCTTTCTTT
NA	TRBV20-1	NA	TRBJ2-1	CSARGRRFGELGEQFF	TGCAGTGCTAGGGGAAGGAGGTTTGGGGAACTCGGTGAGCAGTTCTTC
few	TRBV6-1	TRBD1	TRBJ2-3	CASGSGTGPTDTQYF	TGTGCCAGCGGGAGCGGGACAGGGCCAACAGATACGCAGTATTTT
many	TRBV6-5	NA	TRBJ2-6	CASRGVGGANVLTF	TGTGCCAGCAGAGGGGTAGGAGGGGCCAACGTCCTGACTTTC
many	TRBV12-3/TRBV12-4	NA	TRBJ1-1	CASRPTGMNTEAFF	TGTGCCAGCAGACCGACAGGAATGAACACTGAAGCTTTCTTT
many	TRBV20-1	TRBD2	TRBJ2-3	CSARTLAGGGDTQYF	TGCAGTGCTAGAACGCTAGCGGGGGGCGGAGATACGCAGTATTTT
NA	TRBV5-6	NA	TRBJ2-7	CASSINPTGSGEQYF	TGTGCCAGCAGCATCAACCCTACAGGGTCGGGCGAGCAGTACTTC
many	TRBV4-2	TRBD2	TRBJ2-2	CASSRDSGAFTGELFF	TGTGCCAGCAGTCGGGATAGCGGGGCCTTCACCGGGGAGCTGTTTTTT
many	TRBV4-2	NA	TRBJ2-1	CASSQDGGRSNEQFF	TGTGCCAGCAGCCAAGACGGGGGGCGGTCCAATGAGCAGTTCTTC
NA	TRBV12-3/TRBV12-4	NA	TRBJ2-1	CASSSGYEQFF	TGTGCCAGCAGTTCGGGGTACGAGCAGTTCTTC
many	TRBV29-1	NA	TRBJ2-5	CSVVQGRETQYF	TGCAGCGTTGTACAGGGGAGGGAGACCCAGTACTTC
few	TRBV6-4	NA	TRBJ1-1	CASSFRADTEAFF	TGTGCCAGCAGTTTCCGGGCGGACACTGAAGCTTTCTTT
many	TRBV20-1	TRBD1	TRBJ2-7	CSPGQGAPYEQYF	TGCAGTCCAGGACAGGGGGCGCCCTACGAGCAGTACTTC
NA	TRBV6-1	NA	TRBJ2-1	CASSGSPSVAYNEQFF	TGTGCCAGCAGTGGGTCCCCTAGCGTAGCCTACAATGAGCAGTTCTTC